The 12 T cell receptor beta chains reported below all come from one sample, sequenced in a study of T cell repertoires in cytomegalovirus infection. TCRdb re-called the reads through MiXCR, storing one row per CDR3 protein. The sample yields around 300,000 distinct CDR3 sequences, roughly 21% seen once. Which antigens these TCRs recognize remains unknown. The starting material was cultured PBMCs, obtained from culture after CMV antigen stimulation. These receptors all stem from a human donor in good health (CMV status not recorded). Some clones in this sample may be carry-over from other donors' samples.

CDR3 residues: CASSLYGYSNQPQHF. The DNA for the CDR3 is TGTGCCAGCAGTTTATACGGGTATAGCAATCAGCCCCAGCATTTT. This chain joins TRBV28 and TRBJ1-5, with D unresolved. The V and J ends lost 1 base and 0 bases respectively, with 7 bases between them. The CDR3 sequence is 15 residues long. Germline V gives CDR1 MDHEN, CDR2 SYDVKM.

The table lists this clonotype with a few counts. V usage is TRBV4-3 and J usage is TRBJ2-5, with 7 bases identical to TRBD2. The CDR3 loop spans 17 amino acids. Trimming removed 6 bases from V and 4 bases from J; junction bases left unmatched: 17. The germline V gene encodes CDR1 LGHNA and CDR2 YSLEER. The CDR3 protein is CASSLTARGGLGETQYF. In DNA, the CDR3 is TGCGCCAGCAGTCTCACAGCGAGGGGAGGGTTGGGAGAGACCCAGTACTTC.

This clonotype was seen repeatedly, ten times or more. The chain carries TRBV7-8 and TRBJ2-7, with D tentatively TRBD1 (5 bases). Germline-derived CDR1 and CDR2 are SGHVS and FQNEAQ. Trimming took 5 bases from V and 5 from J, leaving 10 bases between them. CDR3 size: 12 residues. The CDR3 sequence is CASSKDRDEQYF. CDR3 nucleotides: TGTGCCAGCAGCAAAGACAGAGACGAGCAGTACTTC.

The table lists this clonotype with a few counts. The J gene is TRBJ2-5, the V gene TRBV7-2; no clear D. This CDR3 is built from 11 residues. Deletions cut 5 bases from V and 5 bases from J, with 6 bases between. Germline CDR1 is SGHTA and CDR2 is FQGNSA. In DNA, the CDR3 is TGTGCCAGCAGCGATTGGGAGACCCAGTACTTC. The encoded protein is CASSDWETQYF.

This clonotype was seen many times. The V gene is TRBV7-9, the J gene TRBJ2-1; 11 nucleotides agree with TRBD2. Per germline, CDR1 SEHNR and CDR2 FQNEAQ (reference sequence). The J segment lost 8 bases and the V segment lost 1 base, leaving 10 bases of the junction unmatched. The CDR3 is 17 residues long. The CDR3 is CASSLGDSGRANDEQFF. The CDR3 region has the DNA TGTGCCAGCAGCTTAGGTGATAGCGGGAGGGCCAACGATGAGCAGTTCTTC. Drawing the rest from reference TRBV7-9 and TRBJ2-1, the complete variable domain is DTGVSQNPRHKITKRGQNVTFRCDPISEHNRLYWYRQTLGQGPEFLTYFQNEAQLEKSRLLSDRFSAERPKGSFSTLEIQRTEQGDSAMYLCASSLGDSGRANDEQFFGPGTRLTVL.

This clonotype was seen more than once but under ten times. V gene TRBV9 combines with J gene TRBJ2-1, with no clear D. CDR1 is SGDLS and CDR2 is YYNGEE in the germline V gene. This CDR3 has 13 amino acids. Trimming stripped 0 bases from V and 5 bases from J, with 6 bases between. The CDR3 DNA is TGTGCCAGCAGCGTAGGCTCAAACAATGAGCAGTTCTTC. This gives the protein CASSVGSNNEQFF.

The chain is built from TRBV6-2 or TRBV6-3 and TRBJ1-1; a possible D gene is TRBD1 (5 bases). This CDR3 is 14 amino acids long. V was trimmed by 5 bases and J by 3 bases, leaving 13 bases between them. Per germline, CDR1 MNHEY and CDR2 SVGEGT. This chain's CDR3 is CASSPGYTHTEAFF. CDR3 DNA: TGTGCCAGCAGTCCAGGGTATACGCACACTGAAGCTTTCTTT.

The chain combines TRBV24-1 with TRBJ2-3; possible D gene TRBD1, 5 bases. The length of the CDR3 is 15 residues. CDR1 is KGHDR, CDR2 SFDVKD, per germline. Trimming took 6 bases from V and 1 from J, leaving 13 bases between them. CDR3 amino acids: CATSSVDIRTDTQYF. The CDR3 DNA reads TGTGCCACCAGTTCAGTGGACATACGCACAGATACGCAGTATTTT.

This clonotype was counted a few times. The chain links TRBV12-3 or TRBV12-4 to TRBJ2-7, with TRBD2 matching 8 bases. The J segment lost 9 bases and the V segment lost 6 bases, leaving 28 bases of the junction unmatched. The length of the CDR3 is 19 residues. CDR3 sequence: CASRRLGGGREACGCGQYV. DNA for the CDR3: TGTGCCAGCAGGCGCTTGGGCGGTGGGCGGGAGGCCTGTGGTTGCGGGCAGTACGTC.

This clonotype was seen a handful of times. CDR3 protein: CASRGEGLREQYF. The CDR3, as DNA: TGTGCCAGCAGAGGGGAGGGCCTGAGGGAGCAGTACTTC. The rearrangement uses TRBV28 and TRBJ2-7; 7 bases fit TRBD2. V lost 6 bases and J lost 7; bases outside the gene matches: 9. This CDR3 has 13 residues. Germline assignment: CDR1 MDHEN and CDR2 SYDVKM. Looking up the rest from reference TRBV28 and TRBJ2-7 gives the full variable domain: DVKVTQSSRYLVKRTGEKVFLECVQDMDHENMFWYRQDPGLGLRLIYFSYDVKMKEKGDIPEGYSVSREKKERFSLILESASTNQTSMYLCASRGEGLREQYFGPGTRLTVT.

The CDR3 here is CASSPGSRYTF. The CDR3 coding sequence is TGTGCCAGCAGTCCGGGGTCCCGCTACACCTTC. The chain joins TRBV28 to TRBJ1-2; D unresolved. Germline V gene data show CDR1 as MDHEN and CDR2 as SYDVKM. This CDR3 region has 11 residues. The V end was cut by 5 bases, the J end by 9 bases, with 10 bases between.

This clonotype was seen many times. The CDR3, as DNA: TGTGCCAGCAGTTCGTCCGGGCCCTCTTCTGGGGCCAACGTCCTGACTTTC. Its protein product is CASSSSGPSSGANVLTF. This chain joins TRBV28 and TRBJ2-6; D ambiguous. The germline V gene has CDR1 MDHEN and CDR2 SYDVKM. The V gene lost 4 bases and the J gene lost 1 base, with 14 bases spanning the gap. This CDR3 is 17 amino acids long.